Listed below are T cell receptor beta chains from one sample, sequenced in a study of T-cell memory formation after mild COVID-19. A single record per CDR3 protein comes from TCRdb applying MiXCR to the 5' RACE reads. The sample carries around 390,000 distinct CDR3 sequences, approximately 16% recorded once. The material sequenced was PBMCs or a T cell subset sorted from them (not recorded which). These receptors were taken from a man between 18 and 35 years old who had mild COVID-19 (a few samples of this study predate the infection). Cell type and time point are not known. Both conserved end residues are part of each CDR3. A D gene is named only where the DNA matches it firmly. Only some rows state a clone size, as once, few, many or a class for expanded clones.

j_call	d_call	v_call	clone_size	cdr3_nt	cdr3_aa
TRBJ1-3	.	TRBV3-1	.	TGTGCCAGCAGCCACGACGGGTACGGAAACACCATATATTTT	CASSHDGYGNTIYF
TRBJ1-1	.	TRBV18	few	TGTGCCAGCTCACCGAAATTATTGACAACCCTCCCTGAAGCTTTCTTT	CASSPKLLTTLPEAFF
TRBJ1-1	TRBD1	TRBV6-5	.	TGTGCCAGCAGTTACTCGGCTCTCAGGGGGCCGGACACTGAAGCTTTCTTT	CASSYSALRGPDTEAFF
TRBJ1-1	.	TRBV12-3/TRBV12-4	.	TGTGCCAGCAGTTCCGGACAGACCAAATGGACTGAAGCTTTCTTT	CASSSGQTKWTEAFF
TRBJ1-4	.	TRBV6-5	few	TGTGCCAGCAGTTACTCATTAAGCAGGGTTGCCGAAAAACTGTTTTTT	CASSYSLSRVAEKLFF
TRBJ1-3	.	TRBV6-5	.	TGTGCCAGCAGTTACGCCCCGTTTGGAAACACCATATATTTT	CASSYAPFGNTIYF
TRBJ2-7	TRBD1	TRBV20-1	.	TGCAGTGCTAGCTACCGGGACAGGTACGAGCAGTACTTC	CSASYRDRYEQYF
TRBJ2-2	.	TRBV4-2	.	TGTGCCAGCAGCCAAGATCGGGCCCACCTCGACACCGGGGAGCTGTTTTTT	CASSQDRAHLDTGELFF
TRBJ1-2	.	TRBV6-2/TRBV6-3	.	TGTGCCAGCAGTTACCGACGTAACTCCCGAAGCTATGGCTACACCTTC	CASSYRRNSRSYGYTF
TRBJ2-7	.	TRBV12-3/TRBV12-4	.	TGTGCCAGCAGTCTCGCCTATCCCGAGCAGTACTTC	CASSLAYPEQYF
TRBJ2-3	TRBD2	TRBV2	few	TGTGCCAGCAGTCGGCGGGGGGCGGAAGATACGCAGTATTTT	CASSRRGAEDTQYF
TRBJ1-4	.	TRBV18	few	TGTGCCAGCTCACCACCAAATGAAGCTAATGAAAAACTGTTTTTT	CASSPPNEANEKLFF
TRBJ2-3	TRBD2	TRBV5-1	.	TGCGCCAGCAGCTGGGGACTAGCGGGGTCATCAGATACGCAGTATTTT	CASSWGLAGSSDTQYF
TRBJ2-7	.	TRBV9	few	TGTGCCAGCAGCGTTTACAGCTCCCAATCCTACGAGCAGTACTTC	CASSVYSSQSYEQYF
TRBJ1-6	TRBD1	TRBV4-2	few	TGTGCCAGCAGCCACGCAGGGGGTCTCGGCCATAATTCACCCCTCCACTTT	CASSHAGGLGHNSPLHF
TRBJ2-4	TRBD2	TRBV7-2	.	TGTGCCAGCAGCTTACGGCTAGCGGGGAACATTCAGTACTTC	CASSLRLAGNIQYF
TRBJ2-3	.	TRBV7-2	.	TGTGCCAGCAGCTTTAAATGGTATCGGCAGTATTTT	CASSFKWYRQYF
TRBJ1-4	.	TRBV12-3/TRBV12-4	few	TGTGCCAGCAGGGGACTCGGATCAACTAATGAAAAACTGTTTTTT	CASRGLGSTNEKLFF